This TCR beta chain was identified during a study of graft-versus-host responses after intestinal transplantation. Repertoires were generated with immunoSEQ multiplex PCR, while TCRdb's copy carries only in-frame clones and drops some. This sample yields about 98,000 clones, of which 86% are seen a single time; approximately 1.5% belongs to the top ten. A note on this clone: Its antigen is unidentified.

Study-wide results and caveats: Declining HvG levels early post-transplant were linked to peak circulating GvH clone levels. Some GvH clones were seen earlier in gut or blood, suggesting intestinal origin. Allograft clonal ratios (graft-versus-host to host-versus-graft) were high in patients who had graft-donor T cell macrochimerism.

V trimming: 8 bases; J trimming: 2 bases; junction bases outside the gene matches: 7. CDR1 and CDR2 (germline): MNHEY, SVGAGI. This CDR3 is 14 amino acids long. The receptor was isolated from a human patient who received an intestinal transplant, so some T cells may come from the graft donor. The chain employs TRBV6-5 and TRBJ2-7, with TRBD1 identical over 9 bases. The starting material was PBMCs, obtained 255 days after intestinal transplant. This CDR3 reads CASAPGQGTYEQYF. The CDR3 region has the DNA TGTGCCAGCGCGCCGGGACAGGGCACCTACGAGCAGTACTTC.